This T cell receptor beta chain was identified in a study of T cell repertoires in cytomegalovirus infection. There are 15 residues in the CDR3. The V gene lost 1 base and the J gene lost 3 bases, with 11 bases spanning the gap. From germline, CDR1 is KGHSH and CDR2 LQKENI. TCRdb fed the reads into MiXCR, producing one record per CDR3 protein. The profile shows 80,000 to 130,000 distinct CDR3 sequences, 20% to 30% of them singletons. This clonotype was counted only a few times. The sequence derives from a human donor in good health (CMV status not recorded). Some clones in this sample may be carry-over from other donors' samples. Specimen: CD8+ T cells from PBMCs. This rearrangement joins TRBV18 to TRBJ2-3; no clear D. The CDR3 DNA is TGTGCCAGCTCACCACTGTGGGTGGGGACAGATACGCAGTATTTT. This translates into CASSPLWVGTDTQYF.